These T cell receptor beta chains were read from a single sample in a study of neurological immune-mediated disorders. Each CDR3 protein is one row after TCRdb ran MiXCR on the 5' RACE reads. In the table there are about 87,000 distinct CDR3 sequences, around 3.5% of which are singletons. Input material: PBMCs. The receptors were gathered from a woman in her fifties or sixties with multiple sclerosis. CDR3s include the opening cysteine and the closing phenylalanine or tryptophan. The order of the fields is V gene, J gene, D gene, clone size, CDR3 protein, CDR3 DNA. D genes are given only for firm matches. Clone size, where shown, is once, few, many, or a class for clones that have expanded.

>TRBV20-1|TRBJ1-4|-|many
CSARDSWDEKLFF
TGCAGTGCTAGAGACAGTTGGGATGAAAAACTGTTTTTT
>TRBV9|TRBJ1-1|-|many
CASSVDQNTEAFF
TGTGCCAGCAGCGTAGATCAGAACACTGAAGCTTTCTTT
>TRBV12-3/TRBV12-4|TRBJ1-4|-|many
CASSPSGPNEKLFF
TGTGCCAGCAGCCCCTCGGGGCCTAATGAAAAACTGTTTTTT
>TRBV5-1|TRBJ2-1|TRBD1|many
CASSLTIRTGGNEQFF
TGCGCCAGCAGCTTGACCATAAGGACAGGGGGCAATGAGCAGTTCTTC
>TRBV28|TRBJ2-7|-|many
CASSMRAAVVKQYF
TGTGCCAGCAGTATGAGGGCAGCGGTCGTGAAGCAGTACTTC
>TRBV29-1|TRBJ2-5|-|many
CSVARGTQETQYF
TGCAGCGTGGCGCGGGGGACACAGGAGACCCAGTACTTC
>TRBV5-1|TRBJ1-5|-|-
CASSFEGNKTQNF
TGCGCCAGCAGCTTCGAAGGCAATAAGACCCAGAATTTT
>TRBV29-1|TRBJ1-2|-|many
CSVGAGSGYTF
TGCAGCGTTGGGGCGGGCAGTGGCTACACCTTC
>TRBV5-1|TRBJ2-7|TRBD2|-
CASSSQAGGFYEQYF
TGCGCCAGCAGCTCTCAGGCGGGGGGCTTCTACGAGCAGTACTTC
>TRBV10-3|TRBJ1-2|TRBD1|many
CAISDFLRTGGLLGYGYTF
TGTGCCATCAGTGATTTTCTCCGGACAGGCGGCCTTCTAGGGTATGGCTACACCTTC
>TRBV6-5|TRBJ2-7|TRBD1|-
CASSYRDRDYEQYF
TGTGCCAGCAGTTACCGGGACAGGGACTACGAGCAGTACTTC
>TRBV27|TRBJ2-5|-|many
CASNPAGLRGETQYF
TGTGCCAGCAACCCCGCCGGGCTCCGTGGGGAGACCCAGTACTTC